This T cell receptor (beta chain) was captured by sequencing in a study of T cell responses to AZD1222 COVID-19 vaccine. Study outcomes and limitations: Recipients of AZD1222 seropositive at baseline numbered only 5 to 7. Dominant at 160-218 and 743-854, vaccine-associated CD4 TCRs also spanned spike. Clonal diversity may have been underestimated, and the donors were mostly white British, with more females than males.

Data came from immunoSEQ multiplex PCR; TCRdb stores just in-frame clones and leaves some out. The repertoire holds fewer than 200,000 clones, with 94% as singletons. As regards this clone: Its cognate antigen is unknown. The same CDR3 can be traced to other DNA sequences in this sample.

CDR1 is SGDLS, CDR2 YYNGEE, per germline. Trimming cost V 0 bases and J 3 bases, with 8 bases left between them. The CDR3 is made up of 14 amino acids. The sequences come from peripheral blood, collected 28 days after the second AZD1222 dose. The V and J genes are TRBV9 and TRBJ2-3; D perhaps matches TRBD2 (5 bases). The TCR originated in an adult who received the AZD1222 COVID-19 vaccine. Written as DNA, the CDR3 is TGTGCCAGCAGCGTAGGGCTAGCAACAGATACGCAGTATTTT. It is translated as CASSVGLATDTQYF.